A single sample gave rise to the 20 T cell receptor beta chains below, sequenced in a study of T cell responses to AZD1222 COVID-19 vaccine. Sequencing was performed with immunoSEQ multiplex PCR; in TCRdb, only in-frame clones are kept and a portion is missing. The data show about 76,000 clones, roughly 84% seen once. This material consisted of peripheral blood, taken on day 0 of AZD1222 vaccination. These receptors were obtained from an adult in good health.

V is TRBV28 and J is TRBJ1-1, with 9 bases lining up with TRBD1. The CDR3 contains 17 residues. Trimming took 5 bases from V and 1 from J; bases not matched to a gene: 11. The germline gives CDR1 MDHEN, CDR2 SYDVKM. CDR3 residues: CASSVHRGREWNTEAFF. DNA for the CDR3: TGTGCCAGCAGTGTGCACAGGGGGCGGGAATGGAACACTGAAGCTTTCTTT.

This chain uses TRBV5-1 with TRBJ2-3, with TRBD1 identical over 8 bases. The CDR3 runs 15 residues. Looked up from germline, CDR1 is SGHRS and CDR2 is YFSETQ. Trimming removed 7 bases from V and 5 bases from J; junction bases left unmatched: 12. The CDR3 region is CASLAPDRAGDTQYF. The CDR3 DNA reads TGCGCCAGCCTCGCCCCGGACAGGGCGGGAGATACGCAGTATTTT.

DNA for the CDR3: TGTGCCAGCAGCGCCACCCTGACAAGAAGCTACACCTTC. It yields the protein CASSATLTRSYTF. The chain combines TRBV5-6 with TRBJ1-2, with D uncertain. From germline, CDR1 is SGHDT and CDR2 YYEEEE. CDR3 length: 13 amino acids. The V end was cut by 4 bases, the J end by 9 bases, with 16 bases between.

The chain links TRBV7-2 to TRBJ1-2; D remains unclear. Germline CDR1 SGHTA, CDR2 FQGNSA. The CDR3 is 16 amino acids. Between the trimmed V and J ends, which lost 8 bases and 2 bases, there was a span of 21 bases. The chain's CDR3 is CASSTATPSFNYGYTF. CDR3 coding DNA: TGTGCCAGCTCCACAGCCACCCCTTCTTTCAACTATGGCTACACCTTC.

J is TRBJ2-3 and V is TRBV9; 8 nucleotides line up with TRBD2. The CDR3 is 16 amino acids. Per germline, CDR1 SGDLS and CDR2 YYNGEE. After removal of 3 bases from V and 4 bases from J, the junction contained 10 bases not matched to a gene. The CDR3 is CASSALSSGGADTQYF. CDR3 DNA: TGTGCCAGCAGCGCCCTCTCGAGCGGGGGTGCAGATACGCAGTATTTT.

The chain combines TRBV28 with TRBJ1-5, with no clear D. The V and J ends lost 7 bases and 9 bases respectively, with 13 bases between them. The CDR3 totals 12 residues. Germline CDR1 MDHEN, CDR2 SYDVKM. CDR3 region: CASTLSRTPQHF. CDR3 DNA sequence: TGTGCCAGCACCCTGTCCCGAACGCCCCAGCATTTT.

CDR3 region: CASSSTGFPYEQYV. The CDR3 DNA is TGTGCCAGCAGTTCAACCGGGTTCCCCTACGAGCAGTACGTC. The chain links TRBV27 to TRBJ2-7; unclear D gene. CDR3 length equals 14 residues. Trimming shortened V by 4 bases and J by 2 bases, and 12 bases separated the two germline ends. Germline CDR1 and CDR2: MNHEY and SMNVEV (reference sequence).

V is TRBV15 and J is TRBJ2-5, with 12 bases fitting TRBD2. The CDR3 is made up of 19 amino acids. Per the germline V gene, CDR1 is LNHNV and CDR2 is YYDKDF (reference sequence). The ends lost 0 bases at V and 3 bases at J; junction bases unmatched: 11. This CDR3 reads CATSRDIVTSGGPEETQYF. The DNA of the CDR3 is TGTGCCACCAGCAGAGATATCGTTACTAGCGGGGGGCCGGAAGAGACCCAGTACTTC.

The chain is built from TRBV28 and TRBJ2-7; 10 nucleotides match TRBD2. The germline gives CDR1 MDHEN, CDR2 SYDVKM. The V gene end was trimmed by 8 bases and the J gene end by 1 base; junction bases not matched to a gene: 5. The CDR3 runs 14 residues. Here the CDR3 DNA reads TGTGCCAGCCGCGATAGCGGGGGGTCCTACGAGCAGTACTTC. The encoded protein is CASRDSGGSYEQYF.

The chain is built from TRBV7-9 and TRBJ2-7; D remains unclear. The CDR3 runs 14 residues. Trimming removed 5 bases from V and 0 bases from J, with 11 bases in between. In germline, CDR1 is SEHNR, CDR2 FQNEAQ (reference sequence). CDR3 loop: CASSPDSSSYEQYF. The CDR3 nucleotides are TGTGCCAGCAGCCCTGACTCCAGCTCCTACGAGCAGTACTTC.

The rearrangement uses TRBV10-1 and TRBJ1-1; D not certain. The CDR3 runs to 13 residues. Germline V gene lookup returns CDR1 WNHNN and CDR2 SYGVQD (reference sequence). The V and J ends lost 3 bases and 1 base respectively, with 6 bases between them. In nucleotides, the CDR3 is TGCGCCAGCAGTGAAAGACAGAACACTGAAGCTTTCTTT. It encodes CASSERQNTEAFF.

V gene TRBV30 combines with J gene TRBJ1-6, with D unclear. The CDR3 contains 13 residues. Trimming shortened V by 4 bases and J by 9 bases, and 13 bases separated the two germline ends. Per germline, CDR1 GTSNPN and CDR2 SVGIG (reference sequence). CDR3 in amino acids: CAWNRDPGSPLHF. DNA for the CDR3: TGTGCCTGGAACCGCGACCCCGGTTCACCCCTCCACTTT.

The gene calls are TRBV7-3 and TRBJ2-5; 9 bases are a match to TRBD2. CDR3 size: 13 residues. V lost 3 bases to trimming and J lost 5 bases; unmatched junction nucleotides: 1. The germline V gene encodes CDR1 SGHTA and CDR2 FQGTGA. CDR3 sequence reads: CASSFTSGETQYF. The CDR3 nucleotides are TGTGCCAGCAGCTTCACTAGCGGGGAGACCCAGTACTTC. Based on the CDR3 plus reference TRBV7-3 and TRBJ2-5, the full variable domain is GAGVSQTPSNKVTEKGKYVELRCDPISGHTALYWYRQSLGQGPEFLIYFQGTGAADDSGLPNDRFFAVRPEGSVSTLKIQRTERGDSAVYLCASSFTSGETQYFGPGTRLLVL.

Here the CDR3 DNA reads TGTGCCAGCTCTTACGGACTGGTTAGCGGGATAGCTGCAGATACGCAGTATTTT. Translating it yields CASSYGLVSGIAADTQYF. This chain links TRBV18 with TRBJ2-3; TRBD2 matches 8 bases. The CDR3 is 18 residues long. V lost 6 bases and J lost 4; bases outside the gene matches: 18. Per the germline V gene, CDR1 is KGHSH and CDR2 is LQKENI.

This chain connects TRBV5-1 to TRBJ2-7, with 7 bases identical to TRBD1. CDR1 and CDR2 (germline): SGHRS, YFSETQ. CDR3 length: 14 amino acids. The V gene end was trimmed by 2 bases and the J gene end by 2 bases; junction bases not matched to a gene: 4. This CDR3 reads CASSLGTVTYEQYF. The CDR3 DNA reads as TGCGCCAGCAGCTTAGGGACAGTCACCTACGAGCAGTACTTC.

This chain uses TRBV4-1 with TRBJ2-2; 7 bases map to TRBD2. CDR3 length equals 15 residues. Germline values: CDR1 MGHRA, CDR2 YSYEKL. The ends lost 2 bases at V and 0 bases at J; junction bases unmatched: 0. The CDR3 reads CASSQSGANTGELFF. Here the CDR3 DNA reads TGCGCCAGCAGCCAAAGCGGGGCGAACACCGGGGAGCTGTTTTTT.

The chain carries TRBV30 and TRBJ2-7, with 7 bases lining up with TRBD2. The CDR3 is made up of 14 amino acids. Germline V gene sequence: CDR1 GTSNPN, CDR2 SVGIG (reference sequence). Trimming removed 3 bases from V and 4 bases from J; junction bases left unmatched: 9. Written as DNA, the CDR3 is TGTGCCTGGAGCCCATCGGGAGGAGGGTACGAGCAGTACTTC. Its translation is CAWSPSGGGYEQYF.

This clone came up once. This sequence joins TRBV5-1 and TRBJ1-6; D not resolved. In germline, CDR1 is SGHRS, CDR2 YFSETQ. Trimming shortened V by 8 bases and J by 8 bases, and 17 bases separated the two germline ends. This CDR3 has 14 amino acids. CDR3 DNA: TGCGCCAGTTGCAGGTCAGGAGCGGATTCACCCCTCCACTTT. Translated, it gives CASCRSGADSPLHF. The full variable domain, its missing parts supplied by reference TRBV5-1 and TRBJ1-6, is KAGVTQTPRYLIKTRGQQVTLSCSPISGHRSVSWYQQTPGQGLQFLFEYFSETQRNKGNFPGRFSGRQFSNSRSEMNVSTLELGDSALYLCASCRSGADSPLHFGNGTRLTVT.

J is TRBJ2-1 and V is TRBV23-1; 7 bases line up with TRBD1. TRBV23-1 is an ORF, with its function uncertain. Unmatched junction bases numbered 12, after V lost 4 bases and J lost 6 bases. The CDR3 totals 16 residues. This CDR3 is CASSLPGGFGGNEQFF. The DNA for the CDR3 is TGCGCCAGCAGTCTCCCAGGGGGTTTCGGAGGCAATGAGCAGTTCTTC.

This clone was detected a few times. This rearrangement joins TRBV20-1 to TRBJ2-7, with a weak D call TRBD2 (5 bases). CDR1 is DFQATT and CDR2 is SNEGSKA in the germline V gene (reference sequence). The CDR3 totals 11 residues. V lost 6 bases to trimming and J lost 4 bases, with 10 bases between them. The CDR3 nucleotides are TGCAGTGCAACTAGGGAGTACGAGCAGTACTTC. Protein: CSATREYEQYF.